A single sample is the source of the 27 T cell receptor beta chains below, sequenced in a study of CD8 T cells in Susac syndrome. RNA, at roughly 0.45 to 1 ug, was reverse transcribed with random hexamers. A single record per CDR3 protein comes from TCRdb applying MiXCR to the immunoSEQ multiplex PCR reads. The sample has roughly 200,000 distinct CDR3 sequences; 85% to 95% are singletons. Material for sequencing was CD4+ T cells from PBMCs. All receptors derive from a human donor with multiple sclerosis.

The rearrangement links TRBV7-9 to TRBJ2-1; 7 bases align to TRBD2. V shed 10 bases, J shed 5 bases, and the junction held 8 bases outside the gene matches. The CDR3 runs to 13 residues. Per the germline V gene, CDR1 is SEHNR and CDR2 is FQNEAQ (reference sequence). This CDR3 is CANRRGENNEQFF. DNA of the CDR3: TGTGCCAACCGACGGGGGGAGAACAATGAGCAGTTCTTC. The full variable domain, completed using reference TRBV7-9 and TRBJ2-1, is DTGVSQNPRHKITKRGQNVTFRCDPISEHNRLYWYRQTLGQGPEFLTYFQNEAQLEKSRLLSDRFSAERPKGSFSTLEIQRTEQGDSAMYLCANRRGENNEQFFGPGTRLTVL.

CDR3 sequence (DNA): TGTGCCAGCAGCCAAGCCCCCACAGATCAGCCCCAGCATTTT. Translating gives CASSQAPTDQPQHF. This chain links TRBV9 with TRBJ1-5; D unclear. Trimming cost V 4 bases and J 5 bases, with 13 bases left between them. Germline V CDR1 and CDR2: SGDLS, YYNGEE. The CDR3 is made up of 14 amino acids.

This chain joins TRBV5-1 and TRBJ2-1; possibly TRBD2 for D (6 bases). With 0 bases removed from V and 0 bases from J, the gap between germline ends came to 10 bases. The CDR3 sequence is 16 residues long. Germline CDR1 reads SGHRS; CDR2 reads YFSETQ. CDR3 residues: CASSLGGASSYNEQFF. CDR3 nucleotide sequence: TGCGCCAGCAGCTTGGGCGGGGCAAGCTCCTACAATGAGCAGTTCTTC.

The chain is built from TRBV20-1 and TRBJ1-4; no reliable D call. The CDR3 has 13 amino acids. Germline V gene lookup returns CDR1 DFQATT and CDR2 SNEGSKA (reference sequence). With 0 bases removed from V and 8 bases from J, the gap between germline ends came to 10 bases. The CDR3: CSAREGQREKLFF. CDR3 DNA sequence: TGCAGTGCTAGAGAAGGGCAGAGAGAAAAACTGTTTTTT.

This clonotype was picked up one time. CDR3 nucleotides: TGCAGTGCCTGGGGACAGGGGTACGAAAAACTGTTTTTT. It specifies CSAWGQGYEKLFF. V and J are TRBV20-1 and TRBJ1-4; 10 positions agree with TRBD1. The CDR3 sequence is 13 residues long. V dropped 6 bases and J dropped 8; count of bases not matched to a gene: 6. CDR1 DFQATT and CDR2 SNEGSKA come from the germline V gene (reference sequence).

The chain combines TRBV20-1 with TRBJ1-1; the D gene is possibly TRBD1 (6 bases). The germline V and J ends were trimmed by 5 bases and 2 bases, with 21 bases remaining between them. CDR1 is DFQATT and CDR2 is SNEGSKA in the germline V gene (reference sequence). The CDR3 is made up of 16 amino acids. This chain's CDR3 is CSASRPVQGINTEAFF. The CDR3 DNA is TGCAGTGCTTCTAGGCCCGTACAGGGCATCAACACTGAAGCTTTCTTT.

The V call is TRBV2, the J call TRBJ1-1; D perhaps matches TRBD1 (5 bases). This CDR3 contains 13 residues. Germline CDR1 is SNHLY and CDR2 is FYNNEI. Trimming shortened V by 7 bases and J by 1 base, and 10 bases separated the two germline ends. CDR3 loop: CASTRGTNTEAFF. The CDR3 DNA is TGTGCCAGCACTAGAGGGACGAACACTGAAGCTTTCTTT.

CDR3: CASSPWRGAREETQYF. CDR3 nucleotide sequence: TGCGCCAGCAGCCCGTGGCGGGGGGCCCGAGAGGAGACCCAGTACTTC. This rearrangement joins TRBV5-1 to TRBJ2-5, with TRBD2 identical over 8 bases. Per germline, CDR1 SGHRS and CDR2 YFSETQ. CDR3 size: 16 residues. V shed 4 bases and J 5 bases; nucleotides not matched to a gene: 13.

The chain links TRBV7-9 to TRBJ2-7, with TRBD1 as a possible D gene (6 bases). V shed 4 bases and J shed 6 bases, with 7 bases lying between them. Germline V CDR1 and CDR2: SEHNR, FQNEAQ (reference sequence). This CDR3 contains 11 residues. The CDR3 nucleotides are TGTGCCAGCAGCTGGGGGCGCGAGCAGTACTTC. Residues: CASSWGREQYF.

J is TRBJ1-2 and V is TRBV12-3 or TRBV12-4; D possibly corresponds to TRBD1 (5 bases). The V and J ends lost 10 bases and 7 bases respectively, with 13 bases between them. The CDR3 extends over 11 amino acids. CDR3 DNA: TGTGCCAAGGAAGGGGAGCGTGGCTACACCTTC. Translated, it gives CAKEGERGYTF.

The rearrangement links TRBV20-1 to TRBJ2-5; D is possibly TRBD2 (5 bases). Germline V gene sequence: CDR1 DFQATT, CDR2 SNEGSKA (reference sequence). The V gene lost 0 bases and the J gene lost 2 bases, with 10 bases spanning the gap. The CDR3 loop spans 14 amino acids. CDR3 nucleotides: TGCAGTGCTAGAGATGTGGAGGAGCAAGAGACCCAGTACTTC. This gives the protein CSARDVEEQETQYF.

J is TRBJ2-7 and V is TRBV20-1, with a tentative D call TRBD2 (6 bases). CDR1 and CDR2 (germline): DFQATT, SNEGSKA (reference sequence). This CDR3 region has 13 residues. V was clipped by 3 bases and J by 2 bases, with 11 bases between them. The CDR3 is CSASGGSPYEQYF. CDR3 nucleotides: TGCAGTGCTAGTGGGGGGAGTCCCTACGAGCAGTACTTC.

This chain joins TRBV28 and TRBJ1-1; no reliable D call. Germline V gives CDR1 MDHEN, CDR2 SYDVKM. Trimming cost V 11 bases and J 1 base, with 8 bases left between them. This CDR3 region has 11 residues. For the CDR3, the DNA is TGTGCCTCGGAGGGGAACACTGAAGCTTTCTTT. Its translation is CASEGNTEAFF. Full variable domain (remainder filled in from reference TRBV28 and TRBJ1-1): DVKVTQSSRYLVKRTGEKVFLECVQDMDHENMFWYRQDPGLGLRLIYFSYDVKMKEKGDIPEGYSVSREKKERFSLILESASTNQTSMYLCASEGNTEAFFGQGTRLTVV.

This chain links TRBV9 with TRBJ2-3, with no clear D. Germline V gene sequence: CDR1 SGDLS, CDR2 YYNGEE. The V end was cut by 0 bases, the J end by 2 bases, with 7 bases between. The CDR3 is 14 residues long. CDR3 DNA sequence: TGTGCCAGCAGCGTAGGAATCCACACAGATACGCAGTATTTT. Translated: CASSVGIHTDTQYF.

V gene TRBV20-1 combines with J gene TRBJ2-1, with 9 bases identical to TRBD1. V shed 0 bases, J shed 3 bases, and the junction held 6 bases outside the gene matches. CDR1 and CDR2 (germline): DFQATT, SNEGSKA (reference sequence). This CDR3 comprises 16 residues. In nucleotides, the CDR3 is TGCAGTGCTAGAGATAGGAACAGGGGGCTCTACAATGAGCAGTTCTTC. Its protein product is CSARDRNRGLYNEQFF.

In nucleotides, the CDR3 is TGTGCCAGCAGTGCACCGCGAGAGGGGAGGGATGGCTACACCTTC. It specifies CASSAPREGRDGYTF. The chain employs TRBV28 and TRBJ1-2; TRBD1 is a possible D gene (5 bases). The CDR3 has 15 residues. CDR1 and CDR2 from the germline V gene are MDHEN and SYDVKM. The V gene lost 5 bases and the J gene lost 6 bases, with 19 bases spanning the gap.

The CDR3 here is CASSQDQGGRHEQYV. As DNA, the CDR3 is TGCGCCAGCAGCCAAGATCAAGGGGGGCGGCACGAGCAGTACGTC. This chain uses TRBV4-1 with TRBJ2-7, with D possibly called TRBD1 or TRBD2 (6 bases each). The CDR3 runs 15 residues. CDR1 and CDR2 from the germline V gene are MGHRA and YSYEKL. Trimming took off 0 bases at V and 5 bases at J, with 14 bases between the two ends.

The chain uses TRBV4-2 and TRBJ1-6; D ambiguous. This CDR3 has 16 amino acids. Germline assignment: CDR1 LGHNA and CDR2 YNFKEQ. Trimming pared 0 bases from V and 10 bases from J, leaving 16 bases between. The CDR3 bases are TGTGCCAGCAGCCAAGATTGGACTGCTCTGAAGTCACCCCTCCACTTT. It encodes CASSQDWTALKSPLHF.

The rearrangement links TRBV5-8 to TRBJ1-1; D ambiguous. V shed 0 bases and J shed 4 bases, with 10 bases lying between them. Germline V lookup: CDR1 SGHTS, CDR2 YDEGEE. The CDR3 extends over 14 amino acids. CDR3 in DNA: TGTGCCAGCAGCTTGGCGCGGGGAGTCACTGAAGCTTTCTTT. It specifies CASSLARGVTEAFF.

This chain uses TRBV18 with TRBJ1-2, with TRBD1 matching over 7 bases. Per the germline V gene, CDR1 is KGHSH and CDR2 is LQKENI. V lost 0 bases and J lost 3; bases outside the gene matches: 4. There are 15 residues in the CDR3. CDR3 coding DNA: TGTGCCAGCTCACCACCGACAGGGTGGGACTATGGCTACACCTTC. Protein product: CASSPPTGWDYGYTF.

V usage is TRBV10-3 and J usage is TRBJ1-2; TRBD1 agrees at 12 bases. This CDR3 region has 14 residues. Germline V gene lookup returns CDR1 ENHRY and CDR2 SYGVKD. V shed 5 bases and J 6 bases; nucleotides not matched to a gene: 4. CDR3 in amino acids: CAISYGDRGHGYTF. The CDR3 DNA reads TGTGCCATCAGTTATGGGGACAGGGGGCATGGCTACACCTTC.

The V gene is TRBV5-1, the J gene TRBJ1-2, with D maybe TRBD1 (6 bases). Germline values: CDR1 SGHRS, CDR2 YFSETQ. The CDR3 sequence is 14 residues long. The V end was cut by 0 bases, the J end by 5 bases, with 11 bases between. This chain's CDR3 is CASSLAQGRYGYTF. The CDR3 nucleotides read TGCGCCAGCAGCTTGGCTCAGGGGAGGTATGGCTACACCTTC.

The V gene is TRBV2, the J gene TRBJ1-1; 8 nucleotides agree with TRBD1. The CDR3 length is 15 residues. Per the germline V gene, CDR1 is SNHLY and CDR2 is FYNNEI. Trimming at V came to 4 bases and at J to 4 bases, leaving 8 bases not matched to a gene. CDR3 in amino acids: CASSAPQGAPTEAFF. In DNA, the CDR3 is TGTGCCAGCAGTGCCCCTCAGGGGGCTCCCACTGAAGCTTTCTTT.

Written as DNA, the CDR3 is TGCGCCAGCAGCCAAGAGGGCTACAGAGAGCAGTTCTTC. Its translation is CASSQEGYREQFF. The genes are TRBV4-1 and TRBJ2-1, with D unresolved. Germline CDR1 reads MGHRA; CDR2 reads YSYEKL. V dropped 0 bases and J dropped 10 bases, with 10 bases sitting between them. The CDR3 has 13 residues.

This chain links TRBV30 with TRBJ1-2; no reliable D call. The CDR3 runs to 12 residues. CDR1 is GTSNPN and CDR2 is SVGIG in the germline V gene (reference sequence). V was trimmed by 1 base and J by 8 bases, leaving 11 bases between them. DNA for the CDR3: TGTGCCTGGAGTGGTAGCCCCTGGGGCTACACCTTC. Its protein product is CAWSGSPWGYTF.

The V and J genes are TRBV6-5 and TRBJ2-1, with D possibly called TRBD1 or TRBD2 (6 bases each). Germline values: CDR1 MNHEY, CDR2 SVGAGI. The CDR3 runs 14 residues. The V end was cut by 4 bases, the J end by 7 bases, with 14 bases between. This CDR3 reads CASSWGASPNEQFF. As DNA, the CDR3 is TGTGCCAGCAGTTGGGGGGCGTCCCCGAATGAGCAGTTCTTC.

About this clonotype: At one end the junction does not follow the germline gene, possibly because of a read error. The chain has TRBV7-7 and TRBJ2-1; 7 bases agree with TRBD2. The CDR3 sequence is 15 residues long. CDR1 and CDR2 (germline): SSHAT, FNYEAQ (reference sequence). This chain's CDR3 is CASSLQRGREGEQFF. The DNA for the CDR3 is TGTGCTAGCAGCTTACAACGGGGCAGGGAGGGTGAGCAGTTCTTC.